This paragraph reports one T cell receptor beta chain. The entry originates in a study of blood T cells in healthy people across ages. With a J-beta primer mix and a sample-barcoded 5' primer, a second PCR ran about 7 to 11 cycles. TCRdb re-derived calls from the 5' RACE reads in MiXCR, one entry per CDR3 protein. The sample comprises approximately 770,000 distinct CDR3 sequences, roughly 64% of which are singletons, and over 20% rests with the top ten. Germline V CDR1 and CDR2: SGHAT, FQNNGV. The CDR3 is 18 amino acids. Trimming took 5 bases from V and 1 from J; bases not matched to a gene: 15. The sequenced material came from blood. The TCR comes from a man aged 30 to 45 in good health. This chain links TRBV11-2 with TRBJ1-1; TRBD1 matches at 8 bases. CDR3 in amino acids: CASSPWTGPYLRNTEAFF. CDR3 DNA: TGTGCCAGCAGCCCGTGGACAGGGCCCTACCTTAGGAACACTGAAGCTTTCTTT.